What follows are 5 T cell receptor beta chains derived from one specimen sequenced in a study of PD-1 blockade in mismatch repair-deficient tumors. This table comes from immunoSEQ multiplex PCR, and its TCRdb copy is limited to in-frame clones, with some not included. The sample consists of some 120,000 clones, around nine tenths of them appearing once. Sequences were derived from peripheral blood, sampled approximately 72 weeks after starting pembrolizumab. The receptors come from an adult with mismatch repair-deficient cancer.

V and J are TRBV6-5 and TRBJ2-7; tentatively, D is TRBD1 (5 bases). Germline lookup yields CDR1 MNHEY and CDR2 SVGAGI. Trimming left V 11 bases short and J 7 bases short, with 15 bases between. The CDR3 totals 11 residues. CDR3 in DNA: TGTGCCGCCGGACATAATCCTGAGCAGTACTTC. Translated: CAAGHNPEQYF.

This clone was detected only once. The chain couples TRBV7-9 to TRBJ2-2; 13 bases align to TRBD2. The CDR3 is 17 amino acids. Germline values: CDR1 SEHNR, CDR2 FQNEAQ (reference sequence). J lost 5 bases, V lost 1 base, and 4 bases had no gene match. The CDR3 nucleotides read TGTGCCAGCAGCTTAGGGACTAGCGGGAGAGGTACCGGGGAGCTGTTTTTT. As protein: CASSLGTSGRGTGELFF.

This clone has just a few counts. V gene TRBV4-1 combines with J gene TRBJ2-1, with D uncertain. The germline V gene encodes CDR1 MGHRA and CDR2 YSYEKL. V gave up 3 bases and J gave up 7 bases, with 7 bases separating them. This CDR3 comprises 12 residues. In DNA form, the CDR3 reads TGCGCCAGCAGCCACCCCCTGAATGAGCAGTTCTTC. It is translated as CASSHPLNEQFF.

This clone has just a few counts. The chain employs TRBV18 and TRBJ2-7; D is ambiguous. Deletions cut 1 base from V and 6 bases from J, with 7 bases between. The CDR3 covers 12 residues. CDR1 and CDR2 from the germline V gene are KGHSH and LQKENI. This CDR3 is CASSPLDGEQYF. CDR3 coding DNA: TGTGCCAGCTCACCACTCGACGGCGAGCAGTACTTC.

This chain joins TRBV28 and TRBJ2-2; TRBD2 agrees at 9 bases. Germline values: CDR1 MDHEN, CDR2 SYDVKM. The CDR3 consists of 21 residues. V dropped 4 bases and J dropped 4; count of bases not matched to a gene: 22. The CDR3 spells CASSSAWGNAGGPRSTGELFF. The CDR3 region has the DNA TGTGCCAGCAGTTCCGCCTGGGGCAATGCGGGAGGGCCACGGAGCACCGGGGAGCTGTTTTTT.